This is a list of T cell receptor beta chains from one sample in a study of cytomegalovirus exposure and HLA in healthy donors. The protocol was immunoSEQ multiplex PCR, while the TCRdb copy is restricted to in-frame clones and leaves out a portion. The table has more than 110,000 clones, approximately 80% seen once. Input material: PBMCs. Every receptor here comes from a man aged 50 or older in good health and CMV-seronegative. The CDR3 runs from the conserved cysteine through the conserved F or W. The order of the fields is V gene, J gene, D gene, clone size, CDR3 DNA, CDR3 protein. The D gene is left open where the match is weak. Not all rows give a size; the values are once, few, many and, for expanded clones, a class.

>TRBV5-6|TRBJ1-2|NA|few
TGTGCCAGCAGCCCGGGACAATCCTATGGCTACACCTTC
CASSPGQSYGYTF
>TRBV27|TRBJ2-7|NA|NA
TGTGCCAGCAGTTTAACAGGCCAGTACGAGCAGTACTTC
CASSLTGQYEQYF
>TRBV11-3|TRBJ2-5|NA|NA
TGTGCCAGCAGCCTAGACGGGGGGCGGACCCAGTACTTC
CASSLDGGRTQYF
>TRBV19|TRBJ1-5|NA|NA
TGTGCCAGTAGTATCCCGACAGTTTATAGCAATCAGCCCCAGCATTTT
CASSIPTVYSNQPQHF
>TRBV30|TRBJ2-3|TRBD2|NA
TGTGCCTGGAGGGCTAGCGGGAGAGGGGATACGCAGTATTTT
CAWRASGRGDTQYF
>TRBV2|TRBJ2-7|NA|NA
TGTGCCAGCAGTGAGTTACAGGTTGGCGAGCAGTACTTC
CASSELQVGEQYF
>TRBV27|TRBJ2-5|NA|few
TGTGCCAGCAGTTTCAGACTAGATCCCCAAGAGACCCAGTACTTC
CASSFRLDPQETQYF
>TRBV19|TRBJ2-5|NA|NA
TGTGCCAGTAGTTCGACAGGGGAGGGAAAAGAGACCCAGTACTTC
CASSSTGEGKETQYF
>TRBV19|TRBJ2-7|NA|NA
TGTGCCAGTAGTATAGATAGGACAGACGAGCAGTACTTC
CASSIDRTDEQYF
>TRBV27|TRBJ1-2|TRBD1|NA
TGTGCCAGCAGTTCATACCCGGACAGGGACTATGGCTACACCTTC
CASSSYPDRDYGYTF
>TRBV5-1|TRBJ2-5|TRBD2|NA
TGCGCCAGCAACCCCCCCGGTGCGGGGGAAGAGACCCAGTACTTC
CASNPPGAGEETQYF
>TRBV30|TRBJ2-3|NA|NA
TGTGCCTGGAGTTATAGTTCTAGCGCAGATACGCAGTATTTT
CAWSYSSSADTQYF
>TRBV5-6|TRBJ1-2|NA|NA
TGTGCCAGCAGCTCCATTACAGGTGACAACACCTTC
CASSSITGDNTF
>TRBV7-9|TRBJ1-1|NA|NA
TGTGCCAGCAGCTTAGCGCAGGGAAAGAACACTGAAGCTTTCTTT
CASSLAQGKNTEAFF
>TRBV2|TRBJ2-1|NA|once
TGTGCCAGCAGTGATGTCAGTTACAATGAGCAGTTCTTC
CASSDVSYNEQFF
>TRBV5-1|TRBJ2-7|TRBD1|NA
TGCGCCAGCAGCGGGGACCTCGGACAGGGATCCTACGAGCAGTACTTC
CASSGDLGQGSYEQYF
>TRBV9|TRBJ2-5|NA|NA
TGTGCCAGCAGCACCCCTCGGGGGAAGGAGACCCAGTACTTC
CASSTPRGKETQYF
>TRBV9|TRBJ1-4|TRBD1|NA
TGTGCCAGCAGCCCGGACAGGGGAGGTGAAAAACTGTTTTTT
CASSPDRGGEKLFF
>TRBV6-5|TRBJ1-1|TRBD1|NA
TGTGCCAGCAGTTCGCGCAGGACAGGCGGAGGGACTGAAGCTTTCTTT
CASSSRRTGGGTEAFF
>TRBV11-3|TRBJ1-1|NA|once
TGTGCCAGCAGCTTAGTCGCGGGGAACACTGAAGCTTTCTTT
CASSLVAGNTEAFF
>TRBV13|TRBJ1-2|NA|NA
TGTGCCAGCAGCGTAGGGGGGGCGGGCTATGGCTACACCTTC
CASSVGGAGYGYTF
>TRBV19|TRBJ2-3|NA|NA
TGTGCCAGTAGTCTCCGAGCAGATACGCAGTATTTT
CASSLRADTQYF
>TRBV6-5|TRBJ1-2|TRBD1|NA
TGTGCCAGCAGAGCCGGGACAGACTATGGCTACACCTTC
CASRAGTDYGYTF
>TRBV27|TRBJ2-7|NA|NA
TGTGCCAGCAGTTTATCTGCGGCCTTGGAGCAGTACTTC
CASSLSAALEQYF
>TRBV25-1|TRBJ1-6|NA|NA
TGTGCCAGCAGTGTGACCCGGGGAAGATCACCCCTCCACTTT
CASSVTRGRSPLHF
>TRBV9|TRBJ2-2|TRBD2|NA
TGTGCCAGCAGTTTAGCGGGCGCCCCGGGCACCGGGGAGCTGTTTTTT
CASSLAGAPGTGELFF
>TRBV27|TRBJ2-7|TRBD1|NA
TGTGCCAGCAGTCCCAGGACAGGGATTTACGAGCAGTACTTC
CASSPRTGIYEQYF
>TRBV2|TRBJ2-2|TRBD2|NA
TGTGCCAGCACGGGACTAGCGGAGGGCACCGGGGAGCTGTTTTTT
CASTGLAEGTGELFF
>TRBV5-1|TRBJ1-1|TRBD1|NA
TGCGCCAGCAGCTTGGGCCGGGACAGGAACACTGAAGCTTTCTTT
CASSLGRDRNTEAFF
>TRBV14|TRBJ1-1|TRBD1|NA
TGTGCCAGCAGCCAACAACAGGGGTGGACTGAAGCTTTCTTT
CASSQQQGWTEAFF
>TRBV11-3|TRBJ2-1|TRBD2|NA
TGTGCCAGCAGCGCCGGACTAGCGGGGGGATGGGGTTACAATGAGCAGTTCTTC
CASSAGLAGGWGYNEQFF
>TRBV28|TRBJ2-3|NA|NA
TGTGCCAGCGCTAGGGGCGGCCTTACCACAGATACGCAGTATTTT
CASARGGLTTDTQYF
>TRBV27|TRBJ2-5|NA|NA
TGTGCCAGCAGTTTATCGGCTCGGGCAGGGGCTTTGAACCAAGAGACCCAGTACTTC
CASSLSARAGALNQETQYF
>TRBV30|TRBJ2-5|NA|NA
TGTGCCTGGAGTTTCGAAGAGACCCAGTACTTC
CAWSFEETQYF
>TRBV5-1|TRBJ1-2|TRBD1|NA
TGCGCCAGCAGCTCACAGGGGCCTCCCTATGGCTACACCTTC
CASSSQGPPYGYTF
>TRBV7-8|TRBJ1-5|TRBD1|NA
TGTGCCAGCAGCTCCGACAGGGGGCGAAATCAGCCCCAGCATTTT
CASSSDRGRNQPQHF
>TRBV2|TRBJ1-1|NA|NA
TGTGCCAGCAGTGGACAAAACATGAACACTGAAGCTTTCTTT
CASSGQNMNTEAFF
>TRBV28|TRBJ2-1|NA|few
TGTGCCAGCAGTGGCGGGGTCTACAATGAGCAGTTCTTC
CASSGGVYNEQFF
>TRBV30|TRBJ1-1|TRBD1|NA
TGTGCCTGGAGAAACAGGGGGCTGGGTACTGAAGCTTTCTTT
CAWRNRGLGTEAFF
>TRBV30|TRBJ1-1|NA|NA
TGTGCCTGGAAGAGATCCCCTACTATGAACACTGAAGCTTTCTTT
CAWKRSPTMNTEAFF
>TRBV6-1|TRBJ1-5|NA|NA
TGTGCCAGCAGCCTCGACATTAAACGGAATCAGCCCCAGCATTTT
CASSLDIKRNQPQHF
>TRBV19|TRBJ1-4|NA|NA
TGTGCCAGTAAGGGCAGGGAAGCAACTAATGAAAAACTGTTTTTT
CASKGREATNEKLFF
>TRBV5-1|TRBJ1-1|NA|once
TGCGCCAGCAGCTTGGAAAGCCAGGCCAGAAGTGAAGCTTTCTTT
CASSLESQARSEAFF
>TRBV18|TRBJ1-1|TRBD1|NA
TGTGCCAGCTCACCGAATGTCCTGACAGGGGGGACTGAAGCTTTCTTT
CASSPNVLTGGTEAFF
>TRBV10-1|TRBJ1-3|NA|NA
TGCGCCAGCAGTGAAAATCTCCGCTCTGGAAACACCATATATTTT
CASSENLRSGNTIYF
>TRBV6-1|TRBJ1-2|TRBD1|NA
TGTGCCAGCAGGAGGGACAGGGGAGTCCATGGCTACACCTTC
CASRRDRGVHGYTF
>TRBV2|TRBJ2-1|TRBD2|NA
TGTGCCAGCAGTTCCCGACTAGCGGGGGGCGACAATGAGCAGTTCTTC
CASSSRLAGGDNEQFF
>TRBV29-1|TRBJ2-1|TRBD1|NA
TGCAGCGTTGAAGATCCCCGGACAGGATCCTACAATGAGCAGTTCTTC
CSVEDPRTGSYNEQFF
>TRBV28|TRBJ1-5|TRBD1|NA
TGTGCCAGCAGTGTCCCAGACAGGGGTTGGGGCAATCAGCCCCAGCATTTT
CASSVPDRGWGNQPQHF
>TRBV5-1|TRBJ2-7|TRBD1|NA
TGCGCCAGCAGCTGGGGCGGGACAGGGCCCTACGAGCAGTACTTC
CASSWGGTGPYEQYF
>TRBV7-8|TRBJ2-1|TRBD2|NA
TGTGCCAGCAGCACGACGACTAGCGGGTATAACAATGAGCAGTTCTTC
CASSTTTSGYNNEQFF